This TCR beta chain was captured in a study of lymphopenia after photon versus proton radiotherapy. Study-level results: Better survival with proton therapy was suggested as possible, not demonstrated.

On this clone itself: Its antigen is still unknown.

Deletions cut 2 bases from V and 0 bases from J, with 8 bases between. Germline CDR1 GTSNPN, CDR2 SVGIG (reference sequence). The length of the CDR3 is 15 residues. Measured with immunoSEQ multiplex PCR; TCRdb has only the in-frame clones, and not every one. The profile covers 60,000 or so clones, with around 85% appearing a single time and approximately 2% taken by the ten largest. The chain links TRBV30 to TRBJ1-6, with D unclear. The clonotype comes from a middle-aged man with gastric cancer. Sequencing was performed on peripheral blood, taken from a patient treated with photon-based radiotherapy. The CDR3 DNA reads TGTGCCTGGAGTAAGAAAGCCTCCTATAATTCACCCCTCCACTTT. Amino acids: CAWSKKASYNSPLHF.